These 14 T cell receptor beta chains share one sample of origin, sequenced in a study of blood T cell repertoires in COVID-19. Some clones are missing from TCRdb's copy, which holds only in-frame ones; the method was immunoSEQ multiplex PCR. The table has approximately 120,000 clones, roughly 88% seen once; the top ten hold about 8%. Material for sequencing was peripheral blood. Receptors originate from a man aged 50-59 years with acute or convalescent COVID-19.

Comment on this clone: The junction and the germline gene differ at one end; a read error may be behind it. This chain uses TRBV7-2 with TRBJ2-7; D might be TRBD2 (5 bases). Per the germline V gene, CDR1 is SGHTA and CDR2 is FQGNSA. The CDR3 length is 14 residues. The CDR3 here is CASSLDLTGYEQYF. The CDR3 DNA is TGTGCCAGCAGTTTAGACTTAACGGGGTACGAGCAGTACTTC.

V is TRBV5-4 and J is TRBJ1-2; D is undetermined. Germline assignment: CDR1 SGHNT and CDR2 YYREEE (reference sequence). V lost 4 bases and J 2 bases, leaving 15 bases between the germline ends. This CDR3 region has 15 residues. As DNA, the CDR3 is TGTGCCAGCAGCCTTCCGACGGGGTCGAACTATGGCTACACCTTC. It is translated as CASSLPTGSNYGYTF. Full variable domain (missing parts from reference TRBV5-4 and TRBJ1-2): ETGVTQSPTHLIKTRGQQVTLRCSSQSGHNTVSWYQQALGQGPQFIFQYYREEENGRGNFPPRFSGLQFPNYSSELNVNALELDDSALYLCASSLPTGSNYGYTFGSGTRLTVV.

CDR3 in DNA: TGTGCCAGCAGCCAAGGCCGCGGTGAGCAGTTCTTC. Translation: CASSQGRGEQFF. This chain links TRBV3-1 (or the pseudogene TRBV3-2) with TRBJ2-1, with D uncertain. The germline V gene encodes CDR1 LGHDT and CDR2 YNNKEL (reference sequence). The V gene lost 1 base and the J gene lost 9 bases, with 7 bases spanning the gap. The CDR3 length is 12 residues.

V and J are TRBV24-1 and TRBJ1-2, with 9 bases matching TRBD1. This CDR3 comprises 14 residues. Germline assignment: CDR1 KGHDR and CDR2 SFDVKD. Trimming cost V 7 bases and J 3 bases; bases outside gene matches: 5. CDR3 amino acids: CATRADRGDYGYTF. The CDR3 region has the DNA TGTGCCACCAGAGCGGACAGGGGTGACTATGGCTACACCTTC.

This clone has just a few counts. The chain employs TRBV6-1 and TRBJ2-1; 8 positions agree with TRBD2. Unmatched junction bases numbered 12, after V lost 4 bases and J lost 7 bases. The CDR3 length is 16 residues. Per germline, CDR1 MNHNS and CDR2 SASEGT. CDR3 DNA sequence: TGTGCCAGCAGTGGAGCCGGGACTAGATCCCTAAATGAGCAGTTCTTC. It yields the protein CASSGAGTRSLNEQFF.

In nucleotides, the CDR3 is TGTGCCAGCAGCGTAGGGGCGGGATCCACTGAAGCTTTCTTT. It is translated as CASSVGAGSTEAFF. This chain uses TRBV9 with TRBJ1-1, with no clear D. Trimming cost V 0 bases and J 4 bases, with 10 bases left between them. CDR3 length: 14 residues. The germline V gene encodes CDR1 SGDLS and CDR2 YYNGEE.

J is TRBJ1-1 and V is TRBV7-9; 10 nucleotides match TRBD1. Losses at the gene ends were 1 base for V and 4 bases for J; bases not matched to a gene: 0. The CDR3 has 14 residues. Looked up from germline, CDR1 is SEHNR and CDR2 is FQNEAQ (reference sequence). CDR3 residues: CASSLGDRGTEAFF. The CDR3 DNA reads TGTGCCAGCAGCTTAGGGGACAGGGGCACTGAAGCTTTCTTT.

The chain carries TRBV19 and TRBJ1-1; TRBD1 matches at 8 bases. Germline CDR1 reads LNHDA; CDR2 reads SQIVND (reference sequence). This CDR3 has 14 residues. Germline trimming cut 5 bases from V and 1 base from J; bases unmatched to any gene: 3. CDR3 DNA sequence: TGTGCCAGTAGTGCCCAGGGGGCGAACACTGAAGCTTTCTTT. Protein: CASSAQGANTEAFF.

V usage is TRBV5-1 and J usage is TRBJ2-7, with D possibly being TRBD2 (5 bases). The V gene lost 0 bases and the J gene lost 6 bases, with 10 bases spanning the gap. The CDR3 has 13 residues. Germline V gene lookup returns CDR1 SGHRS and CDR2 YFSETQ. In DNA form, the CDR3 reads TGCGCCAGCAGCTTGGCCGAGGGTGGCGAGCAGTACTTC. This gives the protein CASSLAEGGEQYF.

The gene calls are TRBV30 and TRBJ1-5; the match to TRBD1 covers 7 bases. Per the germline V gene, CDR1 is GTSNPN and CDR2 is SVGIG (reference sequence). V lost 2 bases and J lost 2; bases outside the gene matches: 3. CDR3 length: 14 amino acids. The CDR3 region is CAWSSGQGNQPQHF. In nucleotides, the CDR3 is TGTGCCTGGAGTTCCGGACAGGGCAATCAGCCCCAGCATTTT.

The chain carries TRBV28 and TRBJ2-2; D is unclear. Germline values: CDR1 MDHEN, CDR2 SYDVKM. V was shortened by 8 bases and J by 3 bases, with 7 bases between the two germline ends. CDR3 length: 12 residues. The CDR3 DNA reads TGTGCCAGCGAAACTCACACCGGGGAGCTGTTTTTT. Amino acid sequence: CASETHTGELFF.

The V gene is TRBV3-1 (or the pseudogene TRBV3-2), the J gene TRBJ2-1, with 8 bases aligning to TRBD2. This CDR3 is 15 amino acids long. With 0 bases clipped from V and 3 bases from J, the junction kept 1 base outside the gene matches. Germline-derived CDR1 and CDR2 are LGHDT and YNNKEL (reference sequence). In nucleotides, the CDR3 is TGTGCCAGCAGCCAAGAAGCGGGAGTCTACAATGAGCAGTTCTTC. Its protein product is CASSQEAGVYNEQFF.

This chain connects TRBV10-2 to TRBJ1-6; 10 nucleotides agree with TRBD1. The germline V gene has CDR1 WSHSY and CDR2 SAAADI. The CDR3 runs 15 residues. V shed 2 bases and J 7 bases; nucleotides not matched to a gene: 2. The CDR3 here is CASSEGQGGNSPLHF. CDR3 bases: TGCGCCAGCAGTGAGGGACAGGGGGGCAATTCACCCCTCCACTTT.

This chain uses TRBV6-1 with TRBJ1-6; D is undetermined. CDR3 length equals 11 residues. Germline values: CDR1 MNHNS, CDR2 SASEGT. V dropped 3 bases and J dropped 10 bases, with 4 bases sitting between them. The CDR3 DNA reads as TGTGCCAGCAGTGACGTGTCACCCCTCCACTTT. This gives the protein CASSDVSPLHF.